The sequence of this T cell receptor beta chain was determined in a study of shared clonotypes between healthy human individuals. General study results and limits: Sequencing depth was predicted to influence how clonotypes are shared among donors.

Original processing notes: With immunoSEQ giving junction-only sequences and no quality scores, filtering differed. Data came from immunoSEQ multiplex PCR; TCRdb stores just in-frame clones and leaves some out. The V and J calls and clone size were taken over from that table, and D and trimming were inferred from the DNA. The sample contains approximately 180,000 clones, 90% to 95% of which appear only once. It was into CD45RA+ naive and CD45RA-negative memory subsets that the CD4+ cells were split. Worth noting for this clone: As yet, its antigen is unknown.

Germline CDR1 LGHNT, CDR2 FRNRAP. Trimming pared 2 bases from V and 3 bases from J, leaving 17 bases between. The CDR3 spans 17 residues. What was sequenced was naive CD4+ T cells sorted from blood. Noted subset: CD45RA+ positively selected. This TCR was recovered from a woman under 40 in good health. V is TRBV12-5 and J is TRBJ2-1; a possible D gene is TRBD1 (5 bases). The CDR3 here is CASGLKLTERGYNEQFF. CDR3 in DNA: TGTGCTAGTGGTTTGAAATTGACGGAAAGGGGCTACAATGAGCAGTTCTTC.